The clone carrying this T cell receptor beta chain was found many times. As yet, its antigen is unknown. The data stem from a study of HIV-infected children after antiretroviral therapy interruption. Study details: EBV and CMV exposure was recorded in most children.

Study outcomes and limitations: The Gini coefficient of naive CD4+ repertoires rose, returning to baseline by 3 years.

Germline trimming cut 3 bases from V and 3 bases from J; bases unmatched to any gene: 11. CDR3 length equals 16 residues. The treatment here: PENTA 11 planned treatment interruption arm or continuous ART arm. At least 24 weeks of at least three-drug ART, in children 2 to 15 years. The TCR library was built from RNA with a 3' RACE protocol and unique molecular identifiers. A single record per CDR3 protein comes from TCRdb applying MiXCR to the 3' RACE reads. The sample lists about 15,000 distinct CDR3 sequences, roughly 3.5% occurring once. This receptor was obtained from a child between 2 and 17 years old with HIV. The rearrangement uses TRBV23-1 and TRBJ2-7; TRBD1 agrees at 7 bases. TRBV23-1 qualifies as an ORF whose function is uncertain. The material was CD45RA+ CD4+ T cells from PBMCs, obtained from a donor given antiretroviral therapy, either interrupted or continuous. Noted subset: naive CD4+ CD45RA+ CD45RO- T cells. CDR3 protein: CASSQSNRGFFYEQYF. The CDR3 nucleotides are TGCGCCAGCAGTCAGTCAAACAGGGGATTCTTCTACGAGCAGTACTTC.